These T cell receptor beta chains were read from a single sample in a study of blood T cell repertoires in COVID-19. TCRdb's table, derived via immunoSEQ multiplex PCR, lists solely in-frame clones and lacks some. The sample has 350,000 or so clones, around 90% seen once. Sample: peripheral blood. The source of these receptors is a young man with active or convalescent COVID-19. Both conserved end residues are part of each CDR3. The D gene is left open where the match is weak. Clone size is not always given. Where it is, it says once, few, many or a class for expanded clones.

clone_size: once; j_call: TRBJ1-3; d_call: -; v_call: TRBV24-1; cdr3_aa: CATSDPDRGSGNTIYF; cdr3_nt: TGTGCCACCAGTGATCCCGACAGAGGCTCTGGAAACACCATATATTTT
clone_size: -; j_call: TRBJ1-1; d_call: TRBD1; v_call: TRBV28; cdr3_aa: CASTGGSITEAFF; cdr3_nt: TGTGCCAGTACAGGGGGCAGTATAACTGAAGCTTTCTTT
clone_size: -; j_call: TRBJ1-1; d_call: TRBD1; v_call: TRBV4-3; cdr3_aa: CASSQVSQGGRAFF; cdr3_nt: TGCGCCAGCAGCCAAGTGAGTCAGGGGGGTCGGGCTTTCTTT
clone_size: -; j_call: TRBJ1-5; d_call: TRBD1; v_call: TRBV7-2; cdr3_aa: CASSLEGQGRNQPQHF; cdr3_nt: TGTGCCAGCAGCTTGGAAGGACAGGGCCGGAATCAGCCCCAGCATTTT
clone_size: -; j_call: TRBJ1-1; d_call: -; v_call: TRBV5-4; cdr3_aa: CASSPPGTRGTEAFF; cdr3_nt: TGTGCCAGCAGCCCACCCGGGACGCGGGGCACTGAAGCTTTCTTT
clone_size: -; j_call: TRBJ1-6; d_call: TRBD1; v_call: TRBV6-6; cdr3_aa: CASLEQGAYNSPLHF; cdr3_nt: TGTGCCAGTCTAGAACAGGGGGCCTATAATTCACCCCTCCACTTT
clone_size: -; j_call: TRBJ2-7; d_call: -; v_call: TRBV9; cdr3_aa: CASSVGSYYEQYF; cdr3_nt: TGTGCCAGCAGCGTAGGTAGCTACTACGAGCAGTACTTC
clone_size: -; j_call: TRBJ2-7; d_call: -; v_call: TRBV5-6; cdr3_aa: CASSFLSLDEQYF; cdr3_nt: TGTGCCAGCAGCTTCCTGAGTTTGGACGAGCAGTACTTC
clone_size: -; j_call: TRBJ2-1; d_call: -; v_call: TRBV5-1; cdr3_aa: CASGARPQSYNEQFF; cdr3_nt: TGCGCCAGCGGAGCCCGGCCCCAGTCCTACAATGAGCAGTTCTTC
clone_size: few; j_call: TRBJ2-1; d_call: -; v_call: TRBV6-2/TRBV6-3; cdr3_aa: CASSGRGDEQFF; cdr3_nt: TGTGCCAGCAGCGGTCGCGGCGATGAGCAGTTCTTC
clone_size: -; j_call: TRBJ2-7; d_call: TRBD1; v_call: TRBV6-5; cdr3_aa: CASIGTAGEQYF; cdr3_nt: TGTGCCAGCATAGGGACAGCTGGCGAGCAGTACTTC
clone_size: -; j_call: TRBJ2-7; d_call: -; v_call: TRBV7-3; cdr3_aa: CASSLIAGSSYEQYF; cdr3_nt: TGTGCCAGCAGCTTAATAGCCGGGAGCTCCTACGAGCAGTACTTC
clone_size: -; j_call: TRBJ2-7; d_call: TRBD1; v_call: TRBV20-1; cdr3_aa: CSASAYRDSDYEQYF; cdr3_nt: TGCAGTGCTAGTGCGTACCGGGACAGTGATTACGAGCAGTACTTC
clone_size: few; j_call: TRBJ2-2; d_call: -; v_call: TRBV6-5; cdr3_aa: CASTIRDTGELFF; cdr3_nt: TGTGCCAGCACCATTCGAGACACCGGGGAGCTGTTTTTT
clone_size: -; j_call: TRBJ2-7; d_call: -; v_call: TRBV3-1/TRBV3-2; cdr3_aa: CASSPQQGFEQYF; cdr3_nt: TGTGCCAGCAGCCCACAACAGGGTTTCGAGCAGTACTTC
clone_size: -; j_call: TRBJ1-5; d_call: TRBD1; v_call: TRBV7-3; cdr3_aa: CASSLTGTGRRNQPQHF; cdr3_nt: TGTGCCAGCAGCTTAACCGGGACAGGGAGGCGCAATCAGCCCCAGCATTTT
clone_size: -; j_call: TRBJ1-1; d_call: TRBD1; v_call: TRBV19; cdr3_aa: CASSPRRGQGETEAFF; cdr3_nt: TGTGCCAGTAGCCCGAGGCGGGGACAGGGGGAGACTGAAGCTTTCTTT
clone_size: -; j_call: TRBJ1-2; d_call: -; v_call: TRBV5-1; cdr3_aa: CASSSTGGQSYGYTF; cdr3_nt: TGCGCCAGCAGCTCTACCGGGGGGCAGAGCTATGGCTACACCTTC
clone_size: -; j_call: TRBJ1-1; d_call: TRBD1; v_call: TRBV11-1; cdr3_aa: CASTKQGASEAFF; cdr3_nt: TGTGCCAGCACAAAACAGGGGGCGTCTGAAGCTTTCTTT
clone_size: -; j_call: TRBJ2-7; d_call: TRBD1; v_call: TRBV9; cdr3_aa: CASSLGPQGVEQYF; cdr3_nt: TGTGCCAGCAGCCTGGGCCCCCAGGGGGTCGAGCAGTACTTC
clone_size: -; j_call: TRBJ2-2; d_call: -; v_call: TRBV6-5; cdr3_aa: CASSYSISQATGELFF; cdr3_nt: TGTGCCAGCAGTTACTCGATTAGTCAAGCCACCGGGGAGCTGTTTTTT
clone_size: -; j_call: TRBJ2-5; d_call: TRBD2; v_call: TRBV6-5; cdr3_aa: CASSTTGGGWETQYF; cdr3_nt: TGTGCCAGCAGTACCACGGGGGGAGGGTGGGAGACCCAGTACTTC
clone_size: -; j_call: TRBJ2-7; d_call: -; v_call: TRBV28; cdr3_aa: CASFSGRGLYEQYF; cdr3_nt: TGTGCCAGCTTCTCGGGCAGGGGTCTCTACGAGCAGTACTTC
clone_size: few; j_call: TRBJ2-5; d_call: TRBD2; v_call: TRBV5-1; cdr3_aa: CASSLDPLAGGRETQYF; cdr3_nt: TGCGCCAGCAGCTTGGACCCACTAGCGGGGGGGCGAGAGACCCAGTACTTC
clone_size: -; j_call: TRBJ2-1; d_call: -; v_call: TRBV6-1; cdr3_aa: CASIEAGGTGGWLDEQFF; cdr3_nt: TGTGCCAGCATCGAAGCTGGGGGCACGGGGGGTTGGTTGGATGAGCAGTTCTTC
clone_size: -; j_call: TRBJ1-1; d_call: TRBD1; v_call: TRBV7-2; cdr3_aa: CASSFRTGGLSEAFF; cdr3_nt: TGTGCCAGCAGCTTTCGGACAGGGGGCCTCTCTGAAGCTTTCTTT
clone_size: -; j_call: TRBJ2-3; d_call: -; v_call: TRBV6-1; cdr3_aa: CASSETGVTDTQYF; cdr3_nt: TGTGCCAGCAGTGAAACCGGGGTCACAGATACGCAGTATTTT
clone_size: -; j_call: TRBJ1-4; d_call: TRBD1; v_call: TRBV2; cdr3_aa: CASSAAGTGGEKLFF; cdr3_nt: TGTGCCAGCAGCGCGGCCGGGACAGGGGGAGAAAAACTGTTTTTT
clone_size: -; j_call: TRBJ2-6; d_call: TRBD1; v_call: TRBV19; cdr3_aa: CASRRQGYGANVLTF; cdr3_nt: TGTGCCAGTAGACGACAGGGGTATGGGGCCAACGTGCTGACTTTC
clone_size: -; j_call: TRBJ1-2; d_call: -; v_call: TRBV4-3; cdr3_aa: CASNKLGSGEYGYTF; cdr3_nt: TGCGCCAGCAACAAGCTCGGATCGGGGGAATATGGCTACACCTTC
clone_size: -; j_call: TRBJ1-4; d_call: -; v_call: TRBV11-2; cdr3_aa: CASSFRDMEEKLFF; cdr3_nt: TGTGCCAGCAGCTTCCGGGACATGGAAGAAAAACTGTTTTTT
clone_size: once; j_call: TRBJ1-1; d_call: TRBD1; v_call: TRBV19; cdr3_aa: CASSFGMRGRTEAFF; cdr3_nt: TGTGCCAGTAGTTTCGGCATGAGGGGGCGGACTGAAGCTTTCTTT
clone_size: -; j_call: TRBJ2-3; d_call: -; v_call: TRBV9; cdr3_aa: CASSVERSTDTQYF; cdr3_nt: TGTGCCAGCAGCGTAGAGCGTAGCACAGATACGCAGTATTTT
clone_size: -; j_call: TRBJ1-3; d_call: -; v_call: TRBV19; cdr3_aa: CASIRTSTDTIYF; cdr3_nt: TGTGCCAGTATACGGACATCTACAGACACCATATATTTT
clone_size: once; j_call: TRBJ2-5; d_call: TRBD2; v_call: TRBV7-7; cdr3_aa: CASSFSSGRGSGETQYF; cdr3_nt: TGTGCTAGCAGCTTTTCTAGCGGGAGGGGAAGCGGAGAGACCCAGTACTTC
clone_size: -; j_call: TRBJ2-5; d_call: -; v_call: TRBV2; cdr3_aa: CASRGLALPAGGTATQYF; cdr3_nt: TGTGCCAGCAGGGGGTTGGCTCTACCAGCTGGGGGGACGGCGACCCAGTACTTC
clone_size: -; j_call: TRBJ2-5; d_call: TRBD2; v_call: TRBV7-2; cdr3_aa: CASSLGASGGPQETQYF; cdr3_nt: TGTGCCAGCAGCTTAGGTGCCAGCGGGGGGCCCCAAGAGACCCAGTACTTC
clone_size: -; j_call: TRBJ2-3; d_call: -; v_call: TRBV19; cdr3_aa: CASSGGSPSSTDTQYF; cdr3_nt: TGTGCCAGTAGTGGCGGCAGCCCTAGCAGCACAGATACGCAGTATTTT
clone_size: -; j_call: TRBJ1-5; d_call: -; v_call: TRBV6-5; cdr3_aa: CASRTRDTDNKPQHF; cdr3_nt: TGTGCCAGCAGGACCCGGGACACTGATAATAAGCCCCAGCATTTT
clone_size: -; j_call: TRBJ2-5; d_call: -; v_call: TRBV19; cdr3_aa: CASRHQGQETQYF; cdr3_nt: TGTGCCAGTCGACACCAGGGACAAGAGACCCAGTACTTC
clone_size: -; j_call: TRBJ2-3; d_call: -; v_call: TRBV5-1; cdr3_aa: CASSLAGVSDTQYF; cdr3_nt: TGCGCCAGCAGCTTGGCCGGGGTTTCAGATACGCAGTATTTT
clone_size: -; j_call: TRBJ1-2; d_call: -; v_call: TRBV6-5; cdr3_aa: CASSYGGLANYGYTF; cdr3_nt: TGTGCCAGCAGTTACGGTGGCCTTGCTAACTATGGCTACACCTTC
clone_size: -; j_call: TRBJ2-5; d_call: TRBD2; v_call: TRBV14; cdr3_aa: CASSEGLRGGLETQYF; cdr3_nt: TGTGCCAGCAGCGAAGGTTTGCGGGGGGGCCTTGAGACCCAGTACTTC
clone_size: -; j_call: TRBJ2-7; d_call: TRBD1; v_call: TRBV7-2; cdr3_aa: CASREKTGTGGYEQYF; cdr3_nt: TGTGCCAGCAGGGAAAAGACCGGGACAGGGGGCTACGAGCAGTACTTC
clone_size: once; j_call: TRBJ1-2; d_call: -; v_call: TRBV3-1/TRBV3-2; cdr3_aa: CASSQGAGDYGYTF; cdr3_nt: TGTGCCAGCAGCCAAGGGGCAGGGGACTATGGCTACACCTTC
clone_size: once; j_call: TRBJ2-7; d_call: TRBD2; v_call: TRBV20-1; cdr3_aa: CSANRGGEQYF; cdr3_nt: TGCAGTGCTAATCGCGGGGGAGAGCAGTACTTC
clone_size: -; j_call: TRBJ2-7; d_call: TRBD2; v_call: TRBV4-3; cdr3_aa: CASSQGIASGLYEQYF; cdr3_nt: TGCGCCAGCAGCCAAGGGATCGCTAGCGGGCTCTACGAGCAGTACTTC
clone_size: -; j_call: TRBJ2-7; d_call: -; v_call: TRBV27; cdr3_aa: CASSLRGFYEQYF; cdr3_nt: TGTGCCAGCAGTTTAAGAGGATTCTACGAGCAGTACTTC
clone_size: -; j_call: TRBJ1-6; d_call: TRBD1; v_call: TRBV27; cdr3_aa: CASSLVQGVNSPLHF; cdr3_nt: TGTGCCAGCAGTTTAGTACAGGGGGTTAATTCACCCCTCCACTTT
clone_size: -; j_call: TRBJ2-3; d_call: -; v_call: TRBV11-3; cdr3_aa: CASSLLRGTQYF; cdr3_nt: TGTGCCAGCAGCTTACTACGGGGTACCCAGTATTTT
clone_size: -; j_call: TRBJ1-1; d_call: TRBD1; v_call: TRBV6-2/TRBV6-3; cdr3_aa: CASSSGQGMNTEAFF; cdr3_nt: TGTGCCAGCAGTTCGGGACAGGGGATGAACACTGAAGCTTTCTTT
clone_size: -; j_call: TRBJ2-3; d_call: -; v_call: TRBV6-5; cdr3_aa: CASSPRTGGTDTQYF; cdr3_nt: TGTGCCAGCAGCCCCCGAACGGGGGGCACAGATACGCAGTATTTT
clone_size: -; j_call: TRBJ1-2; d_call: -; v_call: TRBV5-4; cdr3_aa: CASSLDGYFSDGYTF; cdr3_nt: TGTGCCAGCAGCTTGGATGGGTACTTCAGCGATGGCTACACCTTC
clone_size: -; j_call: TRBJ1-1; d_call: -; v_call: TRBV11-1; cdr3_aa: CASSLVREAEAFF; cdr3_nt: TGTGCCAGCAGCTTAGTCAGGGAAGCTGAAGCTTTCTTT